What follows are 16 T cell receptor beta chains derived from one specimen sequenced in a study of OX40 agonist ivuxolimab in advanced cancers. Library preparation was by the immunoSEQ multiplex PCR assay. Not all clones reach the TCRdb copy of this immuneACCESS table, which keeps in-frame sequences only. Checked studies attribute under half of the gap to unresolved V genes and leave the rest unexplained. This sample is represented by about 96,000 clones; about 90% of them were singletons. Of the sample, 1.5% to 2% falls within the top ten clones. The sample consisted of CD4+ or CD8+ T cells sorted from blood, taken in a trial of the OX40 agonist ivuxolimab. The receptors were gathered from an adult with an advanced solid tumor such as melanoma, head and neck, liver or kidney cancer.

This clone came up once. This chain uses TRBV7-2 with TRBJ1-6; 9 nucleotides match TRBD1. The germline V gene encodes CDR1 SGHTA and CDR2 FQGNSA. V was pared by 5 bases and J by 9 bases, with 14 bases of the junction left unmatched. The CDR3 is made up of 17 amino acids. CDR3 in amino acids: CASSAVGQGRLGSPLHF. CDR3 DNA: TGTGCCAGCAGCGCTGTCGGACAGGGGAGATTGGGTTCACCCCTCCACTTT. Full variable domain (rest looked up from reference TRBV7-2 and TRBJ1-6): GAGVSQSPSNKVTEKGKDVELRCDPISGHTALYWYRQSLGQGLEFLIYFQGNSAPDKSGLPSDRFSAERTGGSVSTLTIQRTQQEDSAVYLCASSAVGQGRLGSPLHFGNGTRLTVT.

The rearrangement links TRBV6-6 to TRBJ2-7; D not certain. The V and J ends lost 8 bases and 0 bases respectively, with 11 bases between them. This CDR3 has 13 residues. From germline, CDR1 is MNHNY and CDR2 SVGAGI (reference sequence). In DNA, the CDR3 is TGTGCCAGCTCCTTATTGGACTCCTACGAGCAGTACTTC. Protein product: CASSLLDSYEQYF.

This CDR3 reads CASSQDLPANTGELFF. Written as DNA, the CDR3 is TGTGCCAGCAGCCAAGATCTCCCTGCGAACACCGGGGAGCTGTTTTTT. The rearrangement uses TRBV4-2 and TRBJ2-2; D not resolved. The V end lost 0 bases, the J end lost 0 bases, and 8 bases lay between the germline ends. The CDR3 covers 16 residues. CDR1 and CDR2 (germline): LGHNA, YNFKEQ.

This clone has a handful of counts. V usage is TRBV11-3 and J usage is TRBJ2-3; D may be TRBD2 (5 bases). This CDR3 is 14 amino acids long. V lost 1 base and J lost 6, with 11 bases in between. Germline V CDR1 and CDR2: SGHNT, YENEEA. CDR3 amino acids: CASSLAVLEDTQYF. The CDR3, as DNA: TGTGCCAGCAGCTTAGCAGTACTAGAGGATACGCAGTATTTT.

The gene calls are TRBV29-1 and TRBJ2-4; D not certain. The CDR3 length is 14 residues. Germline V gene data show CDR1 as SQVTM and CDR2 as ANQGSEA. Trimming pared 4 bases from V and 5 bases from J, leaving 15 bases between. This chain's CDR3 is CSVAHALNQNIQYF. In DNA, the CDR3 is TGCAGCGTTGCCCATGCGCTCAACCAAAACATTCAGTACTTC.

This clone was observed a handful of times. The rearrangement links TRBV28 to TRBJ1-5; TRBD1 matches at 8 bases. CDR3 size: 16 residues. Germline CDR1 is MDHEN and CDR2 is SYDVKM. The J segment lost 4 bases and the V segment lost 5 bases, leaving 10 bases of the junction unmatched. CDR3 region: CASSPRTGRSNQPQHF. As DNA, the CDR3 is TGTGCCAGCAGTCCACGGACAGGGAGGTCAAATCAGCCCCAGCATTTT.

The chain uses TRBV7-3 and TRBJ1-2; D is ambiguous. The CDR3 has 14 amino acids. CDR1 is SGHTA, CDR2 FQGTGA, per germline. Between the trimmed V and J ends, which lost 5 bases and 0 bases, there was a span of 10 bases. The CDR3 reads CASSPGPANYGYTF. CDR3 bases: TGTGCCAGCAGCCCTGGGCCGGCTAACTATGGCTACACCTTC.

The CDR3 region is CASAGTGGNTIYF. CDR3 DNA: TGCGCCAGCGCCGGGACAGGGGGAAACACCATATATTTT. The chain has TRBV5-1 and TRBJ1-3; 9 nucleotides match TRBD1. Germline CDR1 is SGHRS and CDR2 is YFSETQ. The CDR3 covers 13 residues. After removal of 7 bases from V and 4 bases from J, the junction contained 3 bases not matched to a gene.

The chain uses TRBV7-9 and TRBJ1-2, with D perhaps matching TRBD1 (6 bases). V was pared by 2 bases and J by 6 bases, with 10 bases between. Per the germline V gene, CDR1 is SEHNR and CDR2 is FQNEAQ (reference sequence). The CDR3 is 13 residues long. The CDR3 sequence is CASSLTSGDGYTF. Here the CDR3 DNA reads TGTGCCAGCAGCTTAACGTCAGGGGATGGCTACACCTTC.

The CDR3 DNA reads as TGTGCCAGCAGCTTAATAGCGGGAGAAATACCTAGTGAGCAGTTCTTC. It specifies CASSLIAGEIPSEQFF. The chain employs TRBV7-2 and TRBJ2-1; the match to TRBD2 covers 9 bases. The trim removed 2 bases at V and 9 bases at J, leaving 11 bases unmatched. The CDR3 contains 16 residues. CDR1 SGHTA and CDR2 FQGNSA come from the germline V gene.

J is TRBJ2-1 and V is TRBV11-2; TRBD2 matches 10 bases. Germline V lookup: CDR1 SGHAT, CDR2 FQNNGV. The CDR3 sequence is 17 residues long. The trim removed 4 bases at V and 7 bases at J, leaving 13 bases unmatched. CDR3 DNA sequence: TGTGCCAGCAGCTCCACCACGAGCGGGAGGGCCAGGAATGAGCAGTTCTTC. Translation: CASSSTTSGRARNEQFF. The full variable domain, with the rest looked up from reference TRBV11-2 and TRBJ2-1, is EAGVAQSPRYKIIEKRQSVAFWCNPISGHATLYWYQQILGQGPKLLIQFQNNGVVDDSQLPKDRFSAERLKGVDSTLKIQPAKLEDSAVYLCASSSTTSGRARNEQFFGPGTRLTVL.

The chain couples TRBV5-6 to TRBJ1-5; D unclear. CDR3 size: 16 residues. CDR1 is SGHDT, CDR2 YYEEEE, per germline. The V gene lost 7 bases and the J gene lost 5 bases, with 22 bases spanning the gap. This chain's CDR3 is CASALPGLKEDQPQHF. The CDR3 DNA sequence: TGTGCCAGCGCCCTTCCAGGCCTCAAAGAGGATCAGCCCCAGCATTTT.

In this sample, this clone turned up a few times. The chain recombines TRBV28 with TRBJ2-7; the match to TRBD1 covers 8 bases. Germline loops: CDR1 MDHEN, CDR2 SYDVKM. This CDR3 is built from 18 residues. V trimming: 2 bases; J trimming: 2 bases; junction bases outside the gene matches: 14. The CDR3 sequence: CASSLPDTLWTGTYEQYF. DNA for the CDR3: TGTGCCAGCAGTTTACCAGACACCCTCTGGACAGGGACCTACGAGCAGTACTTC.

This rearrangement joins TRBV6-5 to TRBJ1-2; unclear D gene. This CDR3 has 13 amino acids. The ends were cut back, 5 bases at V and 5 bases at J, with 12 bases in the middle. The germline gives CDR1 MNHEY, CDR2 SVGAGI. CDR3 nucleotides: TGTGCCAGCAGTATCGGACCGGTATATGGCTACACCTTC. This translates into CASSIGPVYGYTF.

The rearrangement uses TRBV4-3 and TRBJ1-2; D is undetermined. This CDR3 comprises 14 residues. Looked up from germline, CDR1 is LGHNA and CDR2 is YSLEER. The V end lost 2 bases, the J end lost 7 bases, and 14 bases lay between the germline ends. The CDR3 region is CASSQSPFSSGYTF. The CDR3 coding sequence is TGCGCCAGCAGCCAATCCCCATTCTCCAGTGGCTACACCTTC.

The CDR3 coding sequence is TGTGCCAGCTCACAGGGGGACCAGGCCGACTATGGCTACACCTTC. The encoded protein is CASSQGDQADYGYTF. V and J are TRBV18 and TRBJ1-2; D perhaps matches TRBD1 (6 bases). The V gene lost 4 bases and the J gene lost 3 bases, with 15 bases spanning the gap. This CDR3 has 15 amino acids. Germline V gives CDR1 KGHSH, CDR2 LQKENI. Drawing the rest from reference TRBV18 and TRBJ1-2, the complete variable domain is NAGVMQNPRHLVRRRGQEARLRCSPMKGHSHVYWYRQLPEEGLKFMVYLQKENIIDESGMPKERFSAEFPKEGPSILRIQQVVRGDSAAYFCASSQGDQADYGYTFGSGTRLTVV.